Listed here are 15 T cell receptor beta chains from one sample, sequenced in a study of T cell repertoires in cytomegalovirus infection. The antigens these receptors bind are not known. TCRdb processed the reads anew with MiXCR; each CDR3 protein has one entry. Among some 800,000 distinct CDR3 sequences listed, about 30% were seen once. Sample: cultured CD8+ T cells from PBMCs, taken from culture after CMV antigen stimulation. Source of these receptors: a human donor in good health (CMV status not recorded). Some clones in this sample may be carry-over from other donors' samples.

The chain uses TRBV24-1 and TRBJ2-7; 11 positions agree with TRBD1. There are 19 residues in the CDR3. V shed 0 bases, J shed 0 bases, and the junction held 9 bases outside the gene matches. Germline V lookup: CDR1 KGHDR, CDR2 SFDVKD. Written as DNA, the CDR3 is TGTGCCACCAGTGATTTGCCCGATGGGACAGGGGGTCACTCCTACGAGCAGTACGTC. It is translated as CATSDLPDGTGGHSYEQYV.

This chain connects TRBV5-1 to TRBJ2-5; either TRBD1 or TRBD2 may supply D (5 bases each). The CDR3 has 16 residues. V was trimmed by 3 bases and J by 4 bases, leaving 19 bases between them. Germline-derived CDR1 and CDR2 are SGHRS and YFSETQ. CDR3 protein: CASSSRTGHGAETQYF. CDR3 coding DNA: TGCGCCAGCAGCTCCCGTACAGGTCACGGGGCAGAGACCCAGTACTTC.

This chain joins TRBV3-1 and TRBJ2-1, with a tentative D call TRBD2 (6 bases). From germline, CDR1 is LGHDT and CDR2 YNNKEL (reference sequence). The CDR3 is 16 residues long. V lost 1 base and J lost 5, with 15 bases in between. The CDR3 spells CASSQGGRWGDNEQFF. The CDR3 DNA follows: TGTGCCAGCAGCCAAGGCGGCAGATGGGGGGACAATGAGCAGTTCTTC.

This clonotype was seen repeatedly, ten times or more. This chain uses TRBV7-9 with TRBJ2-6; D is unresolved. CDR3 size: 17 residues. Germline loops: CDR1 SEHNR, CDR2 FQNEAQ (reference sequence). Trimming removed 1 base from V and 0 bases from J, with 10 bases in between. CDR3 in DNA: TGTGCCAGCAGCTTAGTCGACGGAAGCTCTGGGGCCAACGTCCTGACTTTC. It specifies CASSLVDGSSGANVLTF. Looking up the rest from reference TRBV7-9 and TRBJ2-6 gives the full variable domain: DTGVSQNPRHKITKRGQNVTFRCDPISEHNRLYWYRQTLGQGPEFLTYFQNEAQLEKSRLLSDRFSAERPKGSFSTLEIQRTEQGDSAMYLCASSLVDGSSGANVLTFGAGSRLTVL.

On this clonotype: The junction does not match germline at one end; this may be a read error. The CDR3 DNA follows: TGTGCCAGCAGCTTGGTGCTTCAGGGAATCGGTTTGCCCGGGGAGCAGTTTTTT. It codes for CASSLVLQGIGLPGEQFF. The chain couples TRBV5-6 to TRBJ2-2, with D perhaps being TRBD1 or TRBD2 (5 bases each). This CDR3 region has 18 residues. Germline V gene sequence: CDR1 SGHDT, CDR2 YYEEEE.

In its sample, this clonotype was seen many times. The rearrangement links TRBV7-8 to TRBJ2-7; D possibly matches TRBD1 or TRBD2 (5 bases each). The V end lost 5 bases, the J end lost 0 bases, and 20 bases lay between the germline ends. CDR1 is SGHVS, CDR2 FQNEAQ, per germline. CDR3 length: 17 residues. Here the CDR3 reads CASSARGWGPGSYEQYV. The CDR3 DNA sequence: TGTGCCAGCAGCGCTAGGGGTTGGGGACCAGGCTCCTACGAGCAGTACGTC.

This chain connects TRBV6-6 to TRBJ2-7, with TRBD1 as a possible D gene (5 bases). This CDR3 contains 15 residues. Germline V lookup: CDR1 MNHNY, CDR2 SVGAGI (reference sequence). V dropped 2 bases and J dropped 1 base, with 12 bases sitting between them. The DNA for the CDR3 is TGTGCCAGCAGTTACCCACCCAGGGATTCCTACGAGCAGTACTTC. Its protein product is CASSYPPRDSYEQYF.

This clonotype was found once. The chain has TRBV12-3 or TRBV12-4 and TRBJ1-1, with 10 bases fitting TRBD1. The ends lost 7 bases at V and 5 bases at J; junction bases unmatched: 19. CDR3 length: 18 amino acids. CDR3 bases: TGTGCCAGCATTGCTCATCCGGGACAGGGGTTTCTGAGTACTGAAGCTTTCTTT. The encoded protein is CASIAHPGQGFLSTEAFF.

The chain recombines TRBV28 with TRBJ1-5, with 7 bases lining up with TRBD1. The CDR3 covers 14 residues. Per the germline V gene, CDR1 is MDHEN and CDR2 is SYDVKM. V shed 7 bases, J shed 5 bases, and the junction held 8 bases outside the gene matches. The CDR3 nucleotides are TGTGCCAGCACCTCCCGACAGGGATATCAGCCCCAGCATTTT. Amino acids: CASTSRQGYQPQHF. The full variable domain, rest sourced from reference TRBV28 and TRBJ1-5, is DVKVTQSSRYLVKRTGEKVFLECVQDMDHENMFWYRQDPGLGLRLIYFSYDVKMKEKGDIPEGYSVSREKKERFSLILESASTNQTSMYLCASTSRQGYQPQHFGDGTRLSIL.

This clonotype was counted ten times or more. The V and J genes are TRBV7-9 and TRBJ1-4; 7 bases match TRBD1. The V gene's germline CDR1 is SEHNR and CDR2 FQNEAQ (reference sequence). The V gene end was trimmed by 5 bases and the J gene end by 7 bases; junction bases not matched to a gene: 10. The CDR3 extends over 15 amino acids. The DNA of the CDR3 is TGTGCCAGCAGCGATCTTGAGACAGGGAGTGAAAAACTGTTTTTT. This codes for CASSDLETGSEKLFF.

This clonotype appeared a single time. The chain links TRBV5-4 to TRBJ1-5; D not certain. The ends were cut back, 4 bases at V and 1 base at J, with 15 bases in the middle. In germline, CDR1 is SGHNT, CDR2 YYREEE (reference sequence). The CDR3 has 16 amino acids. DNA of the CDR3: TGTGCCAGCAGCCATGCTCAGAGAAAGAGCAATCAGCCCCAGCATTTT. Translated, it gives CASSHAQRKSNQPQHF. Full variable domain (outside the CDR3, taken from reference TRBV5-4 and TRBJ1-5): ETGVTQSPTHLIKTRGQQVTLRCSSQSGHNTVSWYQQALGQGPQFIFQYYREEENGRGNFPPRFSGLQFPNYSSELNVNALELDDSALYLCASSHAQRKSNQPQHFGDGTRLSIL.

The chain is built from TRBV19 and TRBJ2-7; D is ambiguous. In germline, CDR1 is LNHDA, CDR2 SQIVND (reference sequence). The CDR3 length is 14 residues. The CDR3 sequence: CASSIGAGNYEQHV. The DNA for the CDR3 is TGTGCCAGTAGTATAGGGGCCGGAAACTACGAGCAGCACGTC.

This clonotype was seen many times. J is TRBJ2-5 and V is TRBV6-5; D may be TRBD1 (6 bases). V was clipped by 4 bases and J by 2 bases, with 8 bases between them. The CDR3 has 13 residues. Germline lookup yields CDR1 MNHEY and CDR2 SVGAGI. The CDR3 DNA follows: TGTGCCAGCAGTTGGGACATGCAAGAGACCCAGTACTTC. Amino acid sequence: CASSWDMQETQYF.

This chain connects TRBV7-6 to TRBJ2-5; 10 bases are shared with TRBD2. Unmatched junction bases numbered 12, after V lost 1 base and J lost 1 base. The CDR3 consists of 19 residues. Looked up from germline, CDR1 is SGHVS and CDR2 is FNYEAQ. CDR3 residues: CASSLEGSGGPRGQETQYF. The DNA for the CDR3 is TGTGCCAGCAGCTTAGAGGGTAGCGGGGGGCCTAGAGGCCAAGAGACCCAGTACTTC.

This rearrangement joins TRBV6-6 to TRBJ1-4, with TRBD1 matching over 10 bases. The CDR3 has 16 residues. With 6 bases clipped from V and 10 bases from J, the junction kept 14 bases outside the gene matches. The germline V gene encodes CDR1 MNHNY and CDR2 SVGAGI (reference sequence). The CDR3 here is CASRPGTGAPFGKLFF. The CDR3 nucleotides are TGTGCCAGCAGACCTGGGACAGGGGCCCCCTTCGGAAAACTGTTTTTT.